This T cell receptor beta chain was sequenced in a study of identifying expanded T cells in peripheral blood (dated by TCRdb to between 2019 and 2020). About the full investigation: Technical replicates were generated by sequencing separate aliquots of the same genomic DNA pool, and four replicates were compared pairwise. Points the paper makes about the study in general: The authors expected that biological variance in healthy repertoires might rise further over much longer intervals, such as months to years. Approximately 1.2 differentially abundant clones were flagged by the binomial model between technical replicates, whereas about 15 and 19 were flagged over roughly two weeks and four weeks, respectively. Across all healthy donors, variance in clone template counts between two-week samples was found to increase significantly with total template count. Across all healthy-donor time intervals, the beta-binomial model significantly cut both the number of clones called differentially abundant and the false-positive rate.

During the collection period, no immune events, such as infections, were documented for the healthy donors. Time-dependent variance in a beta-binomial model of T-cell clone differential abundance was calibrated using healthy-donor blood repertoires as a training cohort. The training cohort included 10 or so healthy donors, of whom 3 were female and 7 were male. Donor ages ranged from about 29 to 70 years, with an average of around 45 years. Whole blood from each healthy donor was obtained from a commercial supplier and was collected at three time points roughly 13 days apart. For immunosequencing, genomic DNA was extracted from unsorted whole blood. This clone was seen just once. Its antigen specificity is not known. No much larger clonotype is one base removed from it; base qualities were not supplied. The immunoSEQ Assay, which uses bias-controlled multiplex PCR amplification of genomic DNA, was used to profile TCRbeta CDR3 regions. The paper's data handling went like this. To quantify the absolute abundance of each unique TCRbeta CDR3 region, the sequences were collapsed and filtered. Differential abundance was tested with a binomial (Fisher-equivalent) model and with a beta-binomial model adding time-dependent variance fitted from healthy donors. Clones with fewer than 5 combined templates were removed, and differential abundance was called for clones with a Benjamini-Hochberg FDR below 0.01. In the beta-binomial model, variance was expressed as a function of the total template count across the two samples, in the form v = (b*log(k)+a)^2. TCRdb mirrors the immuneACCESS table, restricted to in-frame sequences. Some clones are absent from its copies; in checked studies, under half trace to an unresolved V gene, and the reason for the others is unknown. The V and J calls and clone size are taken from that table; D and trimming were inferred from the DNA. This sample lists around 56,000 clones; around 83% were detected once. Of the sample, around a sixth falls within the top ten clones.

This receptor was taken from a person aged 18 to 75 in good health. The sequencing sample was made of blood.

CDR3 loop: CASSRLAGAAVEQFF. The DNA reads as follows: TGCGCCAGCAGCCGGCTAGCGGGGGCCGCTGTGGAGCAGTTCTTC. The V and J segments used are TRBV4-3 and TRBJ2-1; 10 middle bases align to TRBD2. Counted from cysteine to phenylalanine, this CDR3 has 15 amino acids. Here the CDR3 DNA is all that survives: 45 bases in frame from base 1. The germline V gene specifies LGHNA as CDR1 and YSLEER as CDR2. Trimming accounts for 4 bases at V and 10 bases at J, while the number of junction bases matched to no gene is 10.